The 17 T cell receptor beta chains below were found in one sample sequenced in a study of T cell responses to AZD1222 COVID-19 vaccine. This table comes from immunoSEQ multiplex PCR, and its TCRdb copy is limited to in-frame clones, with some not included. The sample lists about 120,000 clones, roughly 90% seen once, with around 14% in the top ten. The sample here was peripheral blood, taken 28 days after the second AZD1222 dose. All receptors come from an adult who received the AZD1222 COVID-19 vaccine.

This rearrangement joins TRBV18 to TRBJ1-3, with 9 bases that match TRBD1. Trimming took 1 base from V and 2 from J; bases not matched to a gene: 3. Per germline, CDR1 KGHSH and CDR2 LQKENI. This CDR3 contains 16 residues. DNA for the CDR3: TGTGCCAGCTCACCACTGGGACAGGGTGCTGGAAACACCATATATTTT. This codes for CASSPLGQGAGNTIYF.

CDR3 sequence reads: CASSPERRSTDTQYF. The DNA for the CDR3 is TGTGCCAGCAGCCCCGAGCGGAGGAGCACAGATACGCAGTATTTT. This chain joins TRBV7-2 and TRBJ2-3; D might be TRBD2 (5 bases). CDR3 length: 15 amino acids. Germline assignment: CDR1 SGHTA and CDR2 FQGNSA. Trimming removed 5 bases at V and 0 bases at J, with 12 bases between.

The rearrangement links TRBV18 to TRBJ1-5, with D perhaps matching TRBD1 (5 bases). CDR3 length: 14 amino acids. V was pared by 2 bases and J by 5 bases, with 10 bases between. CDR1 and CDR2 from the germline V gene are KGHSH and LQKENI. CDR3 protein: CASSPNGGDQPQHF. The CDR3, as DNA: TGTGCCAGCTCACCAAACGGAGGGGATCAGCCCCAGCATTTT.

The genes are TRBV4-2 and TRBJ2-1, with 8 bases identical to TRBD2. Germline V CDR1 and CDR2: LGHNA, YNFKEQ. CDR3 size: 16 residues. The ends lost 0 bases at V and 9 bases at J; junction bases unmatched: 10. This CDR3 is CASSQDEGLTSGEQFF. The CDR3 nucleotides read TGTGCCAGCAGCCAAGATGAGGGGTTAACTAGCGGTGAGCAGTTCTTC.

This clone was counted only a few times. This sequence joins TRBV3-1 (or the pseudogene TRBV3-2) and TRBJ2-7; TRBD2 is a possible D gene (6 bases). This CDR3 has 14 residues. V lost 3 bases and J lost 2, with 11 bases in between. Germline CDR1 reads LGHDT; CDR2 reads YNNKEL (reference sequence). The CDR3 here is CASSQLATPYEQYF. The CDR3 nucleotides read TGTGCCAGCAGCCAGCTAGCGACACCCTACGAGCAGTACTTC.

The rearrangement uses TRBV5-1 and TRBJ2-5; maybe TRBD2 (5 bases). Per germline, CDR1 SGHRS and CDR2 YFSETQ. The CDR3 has 14 residues. Trimming stripped 4 bases from V and 4 bases from J, with 14 bases between. The CDR3 sequence is CASSQSTEGETQYF. CDR3 bases: TGCGCCAGCAGCCAATCGACTGAGGGAGAGACCCAGTACTTC.

This rearrangement joins TRBV5-1 to TRBJ2-3; D is unresolved. Germline CDR1 is SGHRS and CDR2 is YFSETQ. The CDR3 extends over 15 amino acids. V shed 0 bases and J shed 1 base, with 9 bases lying between them. This CDR3 reads CASSLEGRGTDTQYF. In DNA, the CDR3 is TGCGCCAGCAGCTTGGAGGGTAGGGGCACAGATACGCAGTATTTT.

This chain uses TRBV5-1 with TRBJ2-3, with TRBD2 matching 9 bases. CDR1 is SGHRS and CDR2 is YFSETQ in the germline V gene. The CDR3 has 16 residues. V was pared by 0 bases and J by 4 bases, with 6 bases of the junction left unmatched. The CDR3 loop reads CASSLGASGVSDTQYF. CDR3 DNA: TGCGCCAGCAGCTTGGGGGCTAGCGGGGTTTCAGATACGCAGTATTTT.

The chain uses TRBV2 and TRBJ2-7; D unresolved. The germline V gene has CDR1 SNHLY and CDR2 FYNNEI. V was cut by 6 bases and J by 6 bases, with 9 bases left in between. The CDR3 runs to 11 residues. The CDR3 DNA reads as TGTGCCAGCAGCCTTATTCGCGAGCAGTACTTC. Translating it yields CASSLIREQYF.

This chain connects TRBV25-1 to TRBJ2-3; tentative D call: TRBD2 (5 bases). CDR1 MGHDK and CDR2 SYGVNS come from the germline V gene. The CDR3 has 15 amino acids. The V and J ends lost 8 bases and 4 bases respectively, with 19 bases between them. CDR3 sequence: CASQAGGGGADTQYF. The CDR3 region has the DNA TGTGCCAGCCAAGCAGGAGGAGGTGGTGCAGATACGCAGTATTTT.

This chain uses TRBV27 with TRBJ2-5, with 7 bases that match TRBD1. J was trimmed by 3 bases and V by 1 base; bases with no gene match: 5. From germline, CDR1 is MNHEY and CDR2 SMNVEV (reference sequence). The CDR3 covers 15 residues. The CDR3: CASSLFPGTEETQYF. CDR3 DNA: TGTGCCAGCAGTTTATTTCCCGGGACAGAAGAGACCCAGTACTTC.

The chain has TRBV11-3 and TRBJ2-1; 9 bases are shared with TRBD2. The V gene's germline CDR1 is SGHNT and CDR2 YENEEA. The CDR3 runs 16 residues. J was trimmed by 5 bases and V by 0 bases; bases with no gene match: 5. The CDR3: CASSLEGTSRDNEQFF. DNA of the CDR3: TGTGCCAGCAGCTTAGAAGGGACTAGCAGAGACAATGAGCAGTTCTTC.

The chain employs TRBV9 and TRBJ1-6; D is unresolved. CDR1 is SGDLS and CDR2 is YYNGEE in the germline V gene. Trimming removed 3 bases from V and 6 bases from J, with 19 bases in between. There are 17 residues in the CDR3. CDR3 sequence: CASSGRRPDGVNSPLHF. The CDR3 DNA follows: TGTGCCAGCAGCGGACGCAGACCGGACGGAGTTAATTCACCCCTCCACTTT.

This clone appeared a single time. This chain joins TRBV3-1 (or the pseudogene TRBV3-2) and TRBJ1-2; D not certain. Germline loops: CDR1 LGHDT, CDR2 YNNKEL (reference sequence). Trimming took off 1 base at V and 2 bases at J, with 2 bases between the two ends. CDR3 length: 12 amino acids. The CDR3 bases are TGTGCCAGCAGCCAAGTGAACTATGGCTACACCTTC. Translation: CASSQVNYGYTF.

This chain uses TRBV24-1 with TRBJ1-1; no clear D gene. The CDR3 has 13 residues. V lost 9 bases to trimming and J lost 3 bases, with 13 bases between them. CDR1 KGHDR and CDR2 SFDVKD come from the germline V gene. CDR3 DNA sequence: TGTGCCACCCACTCATACCAGCACACTGAAGCTTTCTTT. Protein: CATHSYQHTEAFF.

CDR3 coding DNA: TGTGCCAGCAGCCCCCTAGCGGGAGGGCCGACTGGGGCCAACGTCCTGACTTTC. Translating gives CASSPLAGGPTGANVLTF. The chain is built from TRBV3-1 (or the pseudogene TRBV3-2) and TRBJ2-6; TRBD2 agrees at 12 bases. CDR1 is LGHDT and CDR2 is YNNKEL in the germline V gene (reference sequence). The length of the CDR3 is 18 residues. The V and J ends lost 4 bases and 2 bases, in that order; junction bases with no gene match: 6.

This chain joins TRBV5-1 and TRBJ2-7; 8 bases are shared with TRBD1. Germline V gene data show CDR1 as SGHRS and CDR2 as YFSETQ. The CDR3 sequence is 15 residues long. The junction had 10 bases not matched to a gene; V was cut back by 4 bases and J by 4 bases. In DNA, the CDR3 is TGCGCCAGCAGCAAACGGACAGGGATGGCTTACGAGCAGTACTTC. It yields the protein CASSKRTGMAYEQYF.